This T cell receptor beta chain was sequenced for a study of early T cells in non-severe SARS-CoV-2 infection. Study-level findings and limits: In VDJdb matching, anti-spike CD8 responses were favored while private and CD4 specificities went missing.

Unique molecular identifiers were affixed to single, distinct cDNA molecules. TCRdb re-called the 5' RACE reads with MiXCR, one entry per CDR3 protein. The sample holds more than 60,000 distinct CDR3 sequences, 13% seen once. The CDR3 is 14 residues long. V was trimmed by 5 bases and J by 5 bases, leaving 13 bases between them. In this sample, this clonotype turned up many times. Its target is unknown. The J gene is TRBJ2-1, the V gene TRBV12-3 or TRBV12-4; D is perhaps TRBD2 (5 bases). This TCR derives from an adult who was a healthcare worker with PCR-confirmed SARS-CoV-2 infection or an uninfected control (not recorded which). Sequencing was performed on whole blood. The CDR3 spells CASSAGLNNNEQFF. CDR3 DNA sequence: TGTGCCAGCAGTGCAGGACTCAACAACAATGAGCAGTTCTTC.